These 8 T cell receptor beta chains were sequenced from one sample in a study of T cells in women clearing cervical HPV infection. Generated by immunoSEQ multiplex PCR, the TCRdb table keeps only in-frame clones and is missing some. This sample's table reports 31,000 or so clones. Sequenced input: blood buffy coat. These receptors all stem from a woman between 18 and 75 years old with a cervical HPV16 infection that either progressed to CIN3+ or cleared (not recorded which).

Worth noting for this clone: Coverage ceases 3 residues before the CDR3 finishes, and the germline J gene fills in the end. The chain is built from TRBV20-1 and TRBJ1-1; tentative D call: TRBD1 (5 bases). This CDR3 spans 13 amino acids. Trimming removed 5 bases from V and 4 bases from J, with 14 bases in between. Germline V gene lookup returns CDR1 DFQATT and CDR2 SNEGSKA (reference sequence). The CDR3 DNA, read in part, is TGCAGTGCTGACAGTGGGGTCGGCACTGAA. Translation: CSADSGVGTE. The full CDR3 protein is CSADSGVGTEAFF.

As regards this clone: The read comes to an end 3 residues before the CDR3 does, leaving the germline J gene to fill in the end. The V gene is TRBV6-4, the J gene TRBJ2-1; 8 bases match TRBD2. There are 15 residues in the CDR3. From germline, CDR1 is MRHNA and CDR2 SNTAGT. V lost 2 bases, J lost 8 bases, and 8 bases stayed unmatched. The chain's CDR3 is CASSDTAGGVDEQFF. CDR3 DNA, as far as it was read: TGTGCCAGCAGTGACACGGCGGGAGGTGTTGATGAG.

Concerning this clone: The observed sequence ends 3 residues before the CDR3 terminus, with the missing tail filled in from the germline J gene. The rearrangement uses TRBV7-9 and TRBJ1-6; D is possibly TRBD1 (5 bases). Trimming pared 5 bases from V and 10 bases from J, leaving 18 bases between. Germline V gene sequence: CDR1 SEHNR, CDR2 FQNEAQ (reference sequence). The CDR3 consists of 15 residues. The CDR3 loop reads CASSDGGRGLSPLHF. The sequenced CDR3 bases are TGTGCCAGCAGCGATGGGGGTAGGGGACTCTCACCC.

On this clone: The read is 3 residues too short to cover the CDR3 end, so that end is filled in from the germline J gene. The chain uses TRBV20-1 and TRBJ2-5, with 7 bases fitting TRBD1. The CDR3 length is 15 residues. Germline V gene data show CDR1 as DFQATT and CDR2 as SNEGSKA (reference sequence). Unmatched junction bases numbered 12, after V lost 3 bases and J lost 5 bases. The covered CDR3 bases are TGCAGTGCTAGCGACTCTAGAGGGGGCCAGGAGACC. Protein product: CSASDSRGGQET. In full, the CDR3 is CSASDSRGGQETQYF.

On this clone: A read error may account for a junction end that differs from germline. The read stops 3 residues short of the end of the CDR3; the missing end is completed from the germline J gene. J is TRBJ1-1 and V is TRBV4-2; TRBD1 might be the D (5 bases). The germline V gene encodes CDR1 LGHNA and CDR2 YNFKEQ. The CDR3 contains 14 residues. CDR3 sequence reads: CASSQVGGSTEAFF. The CDR3 DNA, read in part, is TGCGCCAGCAGCCAAGTCGGGGGGTCCACTGAA.

Note on this clone: Read sequence stops 3 residues before the CDR3 end, and the germline J gene provides the missing end. The V call is TRBV7-9, the J call TRBJ2-7; D remains ambiguous. CDR3 length: 12 residues. Germline V lookup: CDR1 SEHNR, CDR2 FQNEAQ (reference sequence). Trimming shortened V by 1 base and J by 6 bases, and 7 bases separated the two germline ends. The covered CDR3 bases are TGTGCCAGCAGCTTAGTGGCATCCGAG. Translating gives CASSLVASE. The whole CDR3 sequence reads CASSLVASEQYF.

Concerning this clone: Sequencing ends 3 residues short of the CDR3 end; the germline J gene provides the rest. This chain links TRBV11-3 with TRBJ2-7; TRBD1 might be the D (6 bases). Trimming stripped 8 bases from V and 6 bases from J, with 11 bases between. Germline lookup yields CDR1 SGHNT and CDR2 YENEEA. This CDR3 is built from 11 residues. CDR3 sequence reads: CASGRGLEQYF. The covered CDR3 bases are TGTGCCAGCGGCAGGGGTCTCGAG.

By frequency, this clone is medium-sized. CDR3 DNA, as far as it was read: TGTGCCAGCAGTGAAGGGGGTGGCGGGAGTTTATACGAG. Translating it yields CASSEGGGGSLYE. The full CDR3 sequence reads CASSEGGGGSLYEQYF. This chain links TRBV2 with TRBJ2-7, with 7 bases identical to TRBD2. The read gets to within 3 residues of the CDR3 end, and the germline J gene fills in the rest. The CDR3 covers 16 residues. Losses at the gene ends were 1 base for V and 4 bases for J; bases not matched to a gene: 10. The germline V gene has CDR1 SNHLY and CDR2 FYNNEI.